Given below is one TCR beta chain in context. What it binds is not known. 5' RACE with UMI labels generated the TRB cDNA libraries. TCRdb reprocessed the 5' RACE reads, with one entry per CDR3 protein and no DNA. The specimen's table records roughly 61,000 distinct CDR3 sequences. The sample comes from a study of CXCR3-negative and CXCR3-positive naive CD8 T cells. Whole-study results and caveats: The study found more hydrophobic TRB CDR3s in CXCR3-positive naive cells than in CXCR3-negative naive cells. Comparison of naive CXCR3-negative and CXCR3-positive cells revealed similar TRBV-TRBJ usage, while memory cells differed.

Germline loops: CDR1 SEHNR, CDR2 FQNEAQ (reference sequence). The CDR3 is 13 residues long. V is TRBV7-9 and J is TRBJ1-1. The sample was naive CXCR3+ CD8+ T cells from blood. As for subset: CD45RO-CCR7+CD27+CD95- naive CD8+ T cells expressing CXCR3 (TNR3+). The receptor was derived from a human donor in good health. Some clones in this sample may be carry-over from other donors' samples. The CDR3 region is CASSLRAGPEAFF.